Below are 28 T cell receptor beta chains sequenced from a single sample in a study of cytomegalovirus exposure and HLA in healthy donors. PCR amplification relied on 60 Vbeta primers (plus 13 Jbeta primers). The data were produced by immunoSEQ multiplex PCR, yet TCRdb's version contains in-frame clones alone and is incomplete. The sample carries about 170,000 clones, over 70% recorded once. Sequenced: PBMCs. These receptors were obtained from a woman in her 30s in good health and CMV-seropositive.

This chain connects TRBV9 to TRBJ2-2, with a weak D call TRBD2 (5 bases). V lost 7 bases and J 5 bases, leaving 18 bases between the germline ends. This CDR3 has 15 residues. Germline V CDR1 and CDR2: SGDLS, YYNGEE. For the CDR3, the DNA is TGTGCCAGCGCGTCGGGATGGGATCGTACCGGGGAGCTGTTTTTT. Translated, it gives CASASGWDRTGELFF.

The table lists this clone with a count of one. This chain uses TRBV27 with TRBJ1-2; 10 positions agree with TRBD1. Germline-derived CDR1 and CDR2 are MNHEY and SMNVEV (reference sequence). V was clipped by 5 bases and J by 0 bases; unmatched bases: 9. This CDR3 spans 17 amino acids. CDR3 protein: CASSPGTGETSNYGYTF. The CDR3 DNA sequence: TGTGCCAGCAGTCCAGGGACAGGGGAAACATCTAACTATGGCTACACCTTC.

V is TRBV29-1 and J is TRBJ1-1; weak D call: TRBD1 (5 bases). The CDR3 runs to 13 residues. Deletions cut 4 bases from V and 3 bases from J, with 12 bases between. CDR1 and CDR2 (germline): SQVTM, ANQGSEA. The CDR3 reads CSVVSLRDTEAFF. As DNA, the CDR3 is TGCAGCGTTGTAAGCCTCAGGGACACTGAAGCTTTCTTT. The complete variable domain, with remaining parts taken from reference TRBV29-1 and TRBJ1-1, reads SAVISQKPSRDICQRGTSLTIQCQVDSQVTMMFWYRQQPGQSLTLIATANQGSEATYESGFVIDKFPISRPNLTFSTLTVSNMSPEDSSIYLCSVVSLRDTEAFFGQGTRLTVV.

As for this clone: The sample contains more than one DNA sequence encoding this CDR3. The V and J genes are TRBV11-3 and TRBJ2-5; 8 bases are a match to TRBD1. The V gene's germline CDR1 is SGHNT and CDR2 YENEEA. The V gene end was trimmed by 0 bases and the J gene end by 3 bases; junction bases not matched to a gene: 3. The CDR3 runs 15 residues. The CDR3 sequence is CASSLDGTGEETQYF. CDR3 bases: TGTGCCAGCAGCTTAGACGGGACAGGAGAAGAGACCCAGTACTTC.

The chain has TRBV7-6 and TRBJ2-3, with 12 bases fitting TRBD2. Trimming at V came to 2 bases and at J to 0 bases, leaving 12 bases not matched to a gene. The CDR3 extends over 20 amino acids. The germline V gene encodes CDR1 SGHVS and CDR2 FNYEAQ. In nucleotides, the CDR3 is TGTGCCAGCAGCTTAAGGGCCCCCACGGGACTAGCGGGCAGCACAGATACGCAGTATTTT. Protein: CASSLRAPTGLAGSTDTQYF. The full variable domain, completed using reference TRBV7-6 and TRBJ2-3, is GAGVSQSPRYKVTKRGQDVALRCDPISGHVSLYWYRQALGQGPEFLTYFNYEAQQDKSGLPNDRFSAERPEGSISTLTIQRTEQRDSAMYRCASSLRAPTGLAGSTDTQYFGPGTRLTVL.

The sample holds a few counts of this clone. The J gene is TRBJ1-5, the V gene TRBV5-6; the D is unclear. CDR1 and CDR2 (germline): SGHDT, YYEEEE. Trimming took off 0 bases at V and 5 bases at J, with 9 bases between the two ends. The CDR3 sequence is 14 residues long. In DNA, the CDR3 is TGTGCCAGCAGCTTGGCCCCCCAGGATCAGCCCCAGCATTTT. Translation: CASSLAPQDQPQHF.

V gene TRBV14 combines with J gene TRBJ2-1; TRBD1 matches at 8 bases. The CDR3 has 14 residues. The V segment lost 5 bases and the J segment 6 bases; nucleotides outside the gene matches: 6. The V gene's germline CDR1 is SGHDN and CDR2 FVKESK. The CDR3 is CASSEIRGPNEQFF. The DNA of the CDR3 is TGTGCCAGCAGCGAGATCAGGGGGCCCAATGAGCAGTTCTTC.

This sequence joins TRBV27 and TRBJ1-1, with D tentatively TRBD1 (5 bases). V lost 3 bases and J 5 bases, leaving 10 bases between the germline ends. Germline V gene data show CDR1 as MNHEY and CDR2 as SMNVEV (reference sequence). The CDR3 contains 13 residues. Here the CDR3 reads CASSFGGVTEAFF. DNA for the CDR3: TGTGCCAGCAGTTTTGGGGGGGTGACTGAAGCTTTCTTT.

A few counts support this clone. CDR3 nucleotides: TGTGCCAGCAGCGGCCTAGCGGGAGGTTACAATGAGCAGTTCTTC. It translates to CASSGLAGGYNEQFF. V gene TRBV9 combines with J gene TRBJ2-1; 11 nucleotides agree with TRBD2. Looked up from germline, CDR1 is SGDLS and CDR2 is YYNGEE. This CDR3 has 15 amino acids. V gave up 3 bases and J gave up 4 bases; unmatched junction bases: 3.

V and J are TRBV19 and TRBJ2-3, with 8 bases that match TRBD2. The germline CDR1 and CDR2 sequences are LNHDA and SQIVND (reference sequence). V lost 4 bases, J lost 0 bases, and 15 bases stayed unmatched. The CDR3 loop spans 19 amino acids. The DNA for the CDR3 is TGTGCCAGTAGTAGAGGTACGGCGGGAGGTTTATCTAGCACAGATACGCAGTATTTT. It specifies CASSRGTAGGLSSTDTQYF.

The gene calls are TRBV12-5 and TRBJ2-1; a weak D match, TRBD2 (6 bases). Trimming removed 4 bases at V and 8 bases at J, with 15 bases between. CDR1 and CDR2 from the germline V gene are LGHNT and FRNRAP. The CDR3 has 14 amino acids. The CDR3 reads CASGSPASEDEQFF. DNA for the CDR3: TGTGCTAGTGGTTCGCCGGCTAGCGAGGATGAGCAGTTCTTC.

This clone is a singleton in its sample. The V call is TRBV5-6, the J call TRBJ2-1; 9 nucleotides agree with TRBD1. The CDR3 totals 15 residues. Germline V gives CDR1 SGHDT, CDR2 YYEEEE. Trimming took 6 bases from V and 4 from J; bases not matched to a gene: 8. The CDR3 nucleotides read TGTGCCAGCACCTTACAGGGGGCCATTTACAATGAGCAGTTCTTC. It yields the protein CASTLQGAIYNEQFF.

This sequence joins TRBV7-9 and TRBJ2-3; D is unclear. The ends were cut back, 5 bases at V and 5 bases at J, with 11 bases in the middle. This CDR3 comprises 13 residues. Per the germline V gene, CDR1 is SEHNR and CDR2 is FQNEAQ (reference sequence). CDR3: CASSEMAVDTQYF. The DNA for the CDR3 is TGTGCCAGCAGCGAAATGGCCGTAGATACGCAGTATTTT.

The genes are TRBV28 and TRBJ1-5, with no clear D. Germline V gene data show CDR1 as MDHEN and CDR2 as SYDVKM. V shed 3 bases and J shed 2 bases, with 8 bases lying between them. The CDR3 has 14 residues. Here the CDR3 DNA reads TGTGCCAGCAGTTTGGGGAGTCGCAATCAGCCCCAGCATTTT. Protein product: CASSLGSRNQPQHF.

The chain joins TRBV9 to TRBJ1-5; 7 bases are shared with TRBD1. Trimming cost V 0 bases and J 1 base; bases outside gene matches: 7. Germline V gives CDR1 SGDLS, CDR2 YYNGEE. The CDR3 is made up of 17 amino acids. CDR3 amino acids: CASSVGPLTGSNQPQHF. CDR3 nucleotides: TGTGCCAGCAGCGTAGGCCCCCTGACAGGGAGCAATCAGCCCCAGCATTTT.

The J gene is TRBJ1-2, the V gene TRBV19, with D possibly matching TRBD1 (6 bases). Germline V gene sequence: CDR1 LNHDA, CDR2 SQIVND (reference sequence). Trimming stripped 9 bases from V and 4 bases from J, with 15 bases between. There are 13 residues in the CDR3. Here the CDR3 reads CASNREGVYGYTF. The CDR3 region has the DNA TGTGCCAGCAACAGGGAGGGGGTCTATGGCTACACCTTC.

The V call is TRBV5-6, the J call TRBJ1-2, with 7 bases that match TRBD1. This CDR3 comprises 13 residues. Germline-derived CDR1 and CDR2 are SGHDT and YYEEEE. With 4 bases clipped from V and 5 bases from J, the junction kept 5 bases outside the gene matches. CDR3 loop: CASSAGQLYGYTF. The CDR3 DNA follows: TGTGCCAGCAGCGCGGGACAGCTTTATGGCTACACCTTC.

The chain employs TRBV30 and TRBJ2-1, with a weak D call TRBD1 (6 bases). Germline CDR1 reads GTSNPN; CDR2 reads SVGIG (reference sequence). V lost 5 bases and J 2 bases, leaving 10 bases between the germline ends. CDR3 length equals 13 residues. In nucleotides, the CDR3 is TGTGCCTGGGGAACAGGGCCCTACAATGAGCAGTTCTTC. This translates into CAWGTGPYNEQFF. The entire variable domain, with the rest obtained from reference TRBV30 and TRBJ2-1, is as follows: SQTIHQWPATLVQPVGSPLSLECTVEGTSNPNLYWYRQAAGRGLQLLFYSVGIGQISSEVPQNLSASRPQDRQFILSSKKLLLSDSGFYLCAWGTGPYNEQFFGPGTRLTVL.

The V call is TRBV5-1, the J call TRBJ2-1, with TRBD2 as a possible D gene (5 bases). This CDR3 has 14 residues. V lost 1 base, J lost 5 bases, and 10 bases lay in between. CDR1 and CDR2 from the germline V gene are SGHRS and YFSETQ. The DNA for the CDR3 is TGCGCCAGCAGCTTGCCAGCGGCCCACAATGAGCAGTTCTTC. Amino acids: CASSLPAAHNEQFF.

The rearrangement links TRBV9 to TRBJ1-1; no definite D call. Germline loops: CDR1 SGDLS, CDR2 YYNGEE. CDR3 length: 14 amino acids. The V end lost 0 bases, the J end lost 0 bases, and 6 bases lay between the germline ends. The CDR3 here is CASSVDSMNTEAFF. As DNA, the CDR3 is TGTGCCAGCAGCGTAGACAGTATGAACACTGAAGCTTTCTTT.

This clone appeared once. The V gene is TRBV27, the J gene TRBJ1-2; TRBD1 might be the D (5 bases). Germline V gene lookup returns CDR1 MNHEY and CDR2 SMNVEV (reference sequence). The CDR3 contains 13 residues. The V end was cut by 5 bases, the J end by 1 base, with 8 bases between. CDR3: CASSRGGNYGYTF. The CDR3 coding sequence is TGTGCCAGCAGTCGCGGGGGTAACTATGGCTACACCTTC.

A few counts support this clone. The gene calls are TRBV6-5 and TRBJ2-1, with TRBD2 identical over 7 bases. CDR1 and CDR2 (germline): MNHEY, SVGAGI. CDR3 length equals 12 residues. Trimming took 2 bases from V and 9 from J; bases not matched to a gene: 1. CDR3 sequence (DNA): TGTGCCAGCAGTTACGCGGGAGTTGAGCAGTTCTTC. Translating gives CASSYAGVEQFF.

The rearrangement joins TRBV9 to TRBJ2-1; TRBD2 matches 8 bases. The germline V gene has CDR1 SGDLS and CDR2 YYNGEE. With V trimmed by 2 bases and J by 8 bases, 6 bases remained unmatched. The CDR3 contains 14 residues. This CDR3 reads CASSVGLATDEQFF. As DNA, the CDR3 is TGTGCCAGCAGCGTCGGACTAGCTACAGATGAGCAGTTCTTC.

The chain is built from TRBV5-1 and TRBJ2-1, with TRBD2 matching 11 bases. V lost 4 bases and J lost 7; bases outside the gene matches: 10. CDR3 length: 16 residues. The V gene's germline CDR1 is SGHRS and CDR2 YFSETQ. The CDR3 protein is CASSIILAGAGNEQFF. The CDR3 DNA follows: TGCGCCAGCAGCATAATACTAGCGGGAGCTGGGAATGAGCAGTTCTTC.

The rearrangement uses TRBV4-3 and TRBJ2-1; TRBD1 aligns across 8 bases. The CDR3 length is 18 residues. V shed 4 bases, J shed 9 bases, and the junction held 20 bases outside the gene matches. The germline V gene has CDR1 LGHNA and CDR2 YSLEER. CDR3 bases: TGCGCCAGCAGCCCCAGGGGGCCCCAGACAGGGAAAGAAAGTGAGCAGTTCTTC. It encodes CASSPRGPQTGKESEQFF.

The J gene is TRBJ2-7, the V gene TRBV11-3; 9 bases align to TRBD2. The CDR3 covers 15 residues. The V gene end was trimmed by 3 bases and the J gene end by 5 bases; junction bases not matched to a gene: 8. Germline CDR1 and CDR2: SGHNT and YENEEA. CDR3 nucleotide sequence: TGTGCCAGCAGCTTGGGGGGGACTAGCTGGGACGAGCAGTACTTC. Translating it yields CASSLGGTSWDEQYF.

The chain couples TRBV7-8 to TRBJ1-2, with 8 nucleotides matching TRBD1. The CDR3 is made up of 15 amino acids. The germline V gene encodes CDR1 SGHVS and CDR2 FQNEAQ. The V gene end was trimmed by 5 bases and the J gene end by 4 bases; junction bases not matched to a gene: 9. The CDR3 DNA sequence: TGTGCCAGCAGCGAACAGGGGGAAATTGGCTATGGCTACACCTTC. This codes for CASSEQGEIGYGYTF.

The V gene is TRBV7-3, the J gene TRBJ2-2; D possibly corresponds to TRBD1 (10 bases). Between the trimmed V and J ends, which lost 2 bases and 0 bases, there was a span of 25 bases. Germline V CDR1 and CDR2: SGHTA, FQGTGA. This CDR3 has 21 amino acids. The CDR3 DNA reads TGTGCCAGCAGCTTATTGGCGGGGGGGACAGGGGCCTCGGCGAACACCGGGGAGCTGTTTTTT. Its protein product is CASSLLAGGTGASANTGELFF. The entire variable domain, with the rest obtained from reference TRBV7-3 and TRBJ2-2, is as follows: GAGVSQTPSNKVTEKGKYVELRCDPISGHTALYWYRQSLGQGPEFLIYFQGTGAADDSGLPNDRFFAVRPEGSVSTLKIQRTERGDSAVYLCASSLLAGGTGASANTGELFFGEGSRLTVL.